This TCR beta chain is from a study of control samples from healthy donors and cancer patients. The V gene end was trimmed by 6 bases and the J gene end by 6 bases; junction bases not matched to a gene: 7. The CDR3 contains 14 residues. Germline V gives CDR1 MNHNY, CDR2 SVGAGI (reference sequence). The protocol was immunoSEQ multiplex PCR, while the TCRdb copy is restricted to in-frame clones and leaves out a portion. Of about 180,000 clones in the sample, approximately 94% are singletons; the top ten hold around 1.5%. This chain connects TRBV6-6 to TRBJ2-7, with 11 nucleotides matching TRBD2. The receptor's source is a young man in good health. The sequencing sample was made of blood. CDR3 DNA sequence: TGTGCCAGCAGGGGGGTAGCGGGAGGGGGCGAGCAGTACTTC. Protein product: CASRGVAGGGEQYF.